This T cell receptor (beta chain) appears in the sequencing data of a study of blood T cell repertoires in COVID-19. Study-level background: Nucleic acid was either cDNA or gDNA, and it came from T cells, B-cell-depleted T cells, or PBMCs.

Data came from immunoSEQ multiplex PCR; TCRdb stores just in-frame clones and leaves some out. The repertoire consists of 15,000 to 20,000 clones, with roughly 87% occurring once and the leading ten covering around a sixth. Trimming cost V 1 base and J 8 bases; bases outside gene matches: 6. The CDR3 has 14 residues. Germline CDR1 and CDR2: SGHNT and YENEEA. This TCR was sampled from a man in his forties or fifties with active COVID-19. The chain uses TRBV11-3 and TRBJ1-1, with 8 positions matching TRBD1. The sequencing sample was made of peripheral blood. CDR3 DNA sequence: TGTGCCAGCAGCTTAGCCTCAGGACAGGGCGAAGCTTTCTTT. Its translation: CASSLASGQGEAFF. The full variable domain, rest sourced from reference TRBV11-3 and TRBJ1-1, is EAGVVQSPRYKIIEKKQPVAFWCNPISGHNTLYWYLQNLGQGPELLIRYENEEAVDDSQLPKDRFSAERLKGVDSTLKIQPAELGDSAVYLCASSLASGQGEAFFGQGTRLTVV.